What follows are 18 T cell receptor beta chains derived from one specimen sequenced in a study of identical twins. Via MiXCR, TCRdb re-called the 5' RACE reads, giving one row per CDR3 protein. The table lists about 660,000 distinct CDR3 sequences, less than 10% of them singletons, with 0.75% to 1% in the top ten. The same specimen was also included in a second study, on yellow fever vaccine responses in identical twins.

Material: PBMCs. The receptors here all came from a woman aged 18-30 years in good health.

The rearrangement joins TRBV4-2 to TRBJ1-4; D is unclear. CDR1 is LGHNA, CDR2 YNFKEQ, per germline. The CDR3 consists of 16 residues. V was shortened by 1 base and J by 6 bases, with 15 bases between the two germline ends. CDR3: CASSQVGNSGYEKLFF. In DNA, the CDR3 is TGTGCCAGCAGCCAAGTTGGAAACAGCGGATATGAAAAACTGTTTTTT.

J is TRBJ2-4 and V is TRBV7-9, with 12 bases aligning to TRBD1. The CDR3 is made up of 16 amino acids. CDR1 is SEHNR, CDR2 FQNEAQ, per germline (reference sequence). Trimming removed 1 base from V and 8 bases from J; junction bases left unmatched: 6. The DNA of the CDR3 is TGTGCCAGCAGCTTAGGGGGACAGGGGGCAGGGGACATTCAGTACTTC. Translated, it gives CASSLGGQGAGDIQYF.

At least ten counts were recorded for this clonotype. This sequence joins TRBV5-5 and TRBJ2-1; D is unresolved. This CDR3 spans 16 amino acids. Germline V lookup: CDR1 SGHKS, CDR2 YYEKEE (reference sequence). The germline V and J ends were trimmed by 0 bases and 3 bases, with 13 bases remaining between them. The CDR3 sequence: CASSLGNPTVYNEQFF. DNA for the CDR3: TGTGCCAGCAGCTTGGGAAATCCGACCGTCTACAATGAGCAGTTCTTC.

The table lists this clonotype with a few counts. The rearrangement uses TRBV6-1 and TRBJ1-6; 7 bases line up with TRBD1. The V gene end was trimmed by 7 bases and the J gene end by 0 bases; junction bases not matched to a gene: 3. Germline V gene sequence: CDR1 MNHNS, CDR2 SASEGT. CDR3 size: 15 residues. CDR3 in DNA: TGTGCCAGCACCGGGGACAGCTCCTATAATTCACCCCTCCACTTT. This gives the protein CASTGDSSYNSPLHF.

This clonotype was counted between two and nine times. The chain is built from TRBV5-1 and TRBJ2-5, with D perhaps matching TRBD2 (5 bases). Germline assignment: CDR1 SGHRS and CDR2 YFSETQ. This CDR3 comprises 12 residues. V was cut by 4 bases and J by 4 bases, with 8 bases left in between. The CDR3 DNA follows: TGCGCCAGCAGCATAGAGGGAGAGACCCAGTACTTC. Amino acid sequence: CASSIEGETQYF.

The rearrangement links TRBV20-1 to TRBJ2-1; tentative D call: TRBD1 (6 bases). CDR3 length: 13 residues. V dropped 5 bases and J dropped 8 bases, with 16 bases sitting between them. CDR1 and CDR2 from the germline V gene are DFQATT and SNEGSKA (reference sequence). The CDR3 reads CSAEWQGQDEQFF. The CDR3 DNA reads TGCAGTGCTGAGTGGCAGGGGCAGGATGAGCAGTTCTTC.

In its sample, this clonotype was seen a few times. The chain employs TRBV7-2 and TRBJ2-5; the D gene is possibly TRBD2 (6 bases). The ends were cut back, 8 bases at V and 4 bases at J, with 20 bases in the middle. The germline V gene encodes CDR1 SGHTA and CDR2 FQGNSA. The CDR3 contains 15 residues. CDR3 sequence (DNA): TGTGCCAGCGGAGACCTGGGGAGGCCACGAGAGACCCAGTACTTC. This sequence encodes CASGDLGRPRETQYF. The variable domain in full, with the rest retrieved from reference TRBV7-2 and TRBJ2-5, is GAGVSQSPSNKVTEKGKDVELRCDPISGHTALYWYRQSLGQGLEFLIYFQGNSAPDKSGLPSDRFSAERTGGSVSTLTIQRTQQEDSAVYLCASGDLGRPRETQYFGPGTRLLVL.

The chain links TRBV3-1 to TRBJ1-5; no firm D call. The CDR3 sequence is 14 residues long. In germline, CDR1 is LGHDT, CDR2 YNNKEL (reference sequence). Trimming removed 5 bases from V and 3 bases from J, with 11 bases in between. In DNA form, the CDR3 reads TGTGCCAGCAGCGGAGCGGGTACCAATCAGCCCCAGCATTTT. It translates to CASSGAGTNQPQHF.

This clonotype was seen repeatedly, ten times or more. The chain uses TRBV12-3 or TRBV12-4 and TRBJ2-7, with 10 bases aligning to TRBD1. Trimming cost V 4 bases and J 7 bases; bases outside gene matches: 7. The CDR3 consists of 14 residues. CDR3 sequence: CASSSWTGGMEQYF. CDR3 nucleotide sequence: TGTGCCAGCAGTTCTTGGACAGGGGGAATGGAGCAGTACTTC.

A few counts support this clonotype. The gene calls are TRBV12-3 or TRBV12-4 and TRBJ2-7, with 11 bases aligning to TRBD2. The CDR3 runs to 14 residues. V lost 4 bases and J lost 5; bases outside the gene matches: 4. The CDR3 reads CASSSTSGANEQYF. The CDR3 DNA reads TGTGCCAGCAGTTCGACTAGCGGGGCAAACGAGCAGTACTTC.

Only a few counts were recorded for this clonotype. The V and J genes are TRBV10-1 and TRBJ2-4; D ambiguous. CDR1 is WNHNN and CDR2 is SYGVQD in the germline V gene (reference sequence). Trimming took 4 bases from V and 1 from J, leaving 20 bases between them. This CDR3 region has 18 residues. The CDR3 sequence: CASSGQLPGALAKNIQYF. CDR3 DNA sequence: TGCGCCAGCAGTGGGCAGCTCCCCGGAGCCTTGGCCAAAAACATTCAGTACTTC.

This clonotype was seen many times. V gene TRBV5-1 combines with J gene TRBJ2-7; tentative D call: TRBD2 (5 bases). The CDR3 runs to 11 residues. Trimming took off 3 bases at V and 6 bases at J, with 7 bases between the two ends. Germline CDR1 SGHRS, CDR2 YFSETQ. The CDR3 bases are TGCGCCAGCAGCTGGGAGTCCGAGCAGTACTTC. Residues: CASSWESEQYF.

V and J are TRBV18 and TRBJ2-3; D is unresolved. The CDR3 consists of 14 residues. Trimming stripped 3 bases from V and 4 bases from J, with 11 bases between. CDR1 is KGHSH, CDR2 LQKENI, per germline. CDR3 in amino acids: CASSPIVQADTQYF. CDR3 in DNA: TGTGCCAGCTCACCGATAGTCCAGGCAGATACGCAGTATTTT.

The V call is TRBV20-1, the J call TRBJ2-7; the match to TRBD2 covers 10 bases. This CDR3 region has 14 residues. Looked up from germline, CDR1 is DFQATT and CDR2 is SNEGSKA (reference sequence). V shed 0 bases and J 7 bases; nucleotides not matched to a gene: 6. CDR3: CSARDPLLAGEQYF. CDR3 nucleotides: TGCAGTGCTAGAGATCCCCTACTAGCGGGAGAGCAGTACTTC.

In its sample, this clonotype was seen a few times. The V and J genes are TRBV5-1 and TRBJ2-7; 7 bases are shared with TRBD1. Germline V gene data show CDR1 as SGHRS and CDR2 as YFSETQ. The CDR3 covers 18 residues. The junction had 16 bases not matched to a gene; V was cut back by 4 bases and J by 0 bases. The CDR3 is CASSSTGTVFTSSYEQYF. CDR3 nucleotides: TGCGCCAGCAGCAGCACCGGGACAGTATTTACAAGCTCCTACGAGCAGTACTTC.

The rearrangement joins TRBV28 to TRBJ1-6; TRBD1 matches 12 bases. V trimming: 6 bases; J trimming: 6 bases; junction bases outside the gene matches: 6. Per germline, CDR1 MDHEN and CDR2 SYDVKM. The CDR3 is 16 residues long. The CDR3 loop is CASSVPGQGANSPLHF. CDR3 DNA sequence: TGTGCCAGCAGCGTCCCGGGACAGGGGGCTAATTCACCCCTCCACTTT.

The chain is built from TRBV12-5 and TRBJ2-4, with D uncertain. CDR1 LGHNT and CDR2 FRNRAP come from the germline V gene. V lost 7 bases to trimming and J lost 2 bases, with 15 bases between them. The CDR3 extends over 15 amino acids. The CDR3 DNA is TGTGCTAGTGCTTGCGAGGTCCCAACCAAAAACATTCAGTACTTC. Encoded protein: CASACEVPTKNIQYF.

The chain is built from TRBV20-1 and TRBJ2-3; D is ambiguous. Germline CDR1 reads DFQATT; CDR2 reads SNEGSKA (reference sequence). The CDR3 sequence is 13 residues long. The ends were cut back, 6 bases at V and 5 bases at J, with 15 bases in the middle. The CDR3 DNA sequence: TGCAGTGCCCCTAAAGTGGTGGGAGATACGCAGTATTTT. This gives the protein CSAPKVVGDTQYF.